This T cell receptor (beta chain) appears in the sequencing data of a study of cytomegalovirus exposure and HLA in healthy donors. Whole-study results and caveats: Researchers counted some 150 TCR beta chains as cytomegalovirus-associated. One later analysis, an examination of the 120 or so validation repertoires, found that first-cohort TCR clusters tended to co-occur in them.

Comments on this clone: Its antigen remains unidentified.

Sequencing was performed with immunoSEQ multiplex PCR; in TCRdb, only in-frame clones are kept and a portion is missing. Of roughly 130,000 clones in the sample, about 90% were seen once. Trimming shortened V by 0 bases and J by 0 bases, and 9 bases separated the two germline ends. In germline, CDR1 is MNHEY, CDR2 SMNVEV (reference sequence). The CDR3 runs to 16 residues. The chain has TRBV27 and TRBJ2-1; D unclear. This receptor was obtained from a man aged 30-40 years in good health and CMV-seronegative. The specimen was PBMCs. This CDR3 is CASSLSLQSSYNEQFF. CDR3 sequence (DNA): TGTGCCAGCAGTTTATCTTTACAGAGCTCCTACAATGAGCAGTTCTTC.